This T cell receptor (beta chain) was recovered during a study of PD-1 blockade in classical Hodgkin lymphoma. The study's findings and limits: Undefined causes, possibly disease activity or prior therapy, underlie the repertoire differences.

The method was immunoSEQ multiplex PCR; TCRdb's version includes in-frame clones alone and lacks a portion of them. The repertoire holds roughly 77,000 clones, with 93% as singletons. Time point here: newly diagnosed, previously untreated cHL patient sample. Note on this clone: Its antigen is not identified.

This CDR3 is built from 12 residues. From germline, CDR1 is MNHEY and CDR2 SMNVEV (reference sequence). V was cut by 4 bases and J by 6 bases, with 10 bases left in between. The chain combines TRBV27 with TRBJ2-7; a weak D match, TRBD1 (5 bases). The TCR was taken from a human donor with classical Hodgkin lymphoma. The sequenced sample was peripheral blood mononuclear cells (PBMCs). CDR3 DNA: TGTGCCAGCAGTTCACCAGGGTTCGAGCAGTACTTC. Its protein product is CASSSPGFEQYF.